The present T cell receptor beta chain was sequenced within a study of molecular identifiers for immune sequencing clone quantification. General study results and limits: Investigators reportedly could detect spiked Jurkat TCR RNA from one cell among approximately 930,000 naive cells. Whereas clones above 20 RNA copies held under 1% of naive-cell molecules, they held over 99% of effector molecules.

Per germline, CDR1 SGHKS and CDR2 YYEKEE (reference sequence). This CDR3 spans 14 amino acids. Previously described methods and listed TCR primers were employed for the bulk TCR libraries. MiXCR, run by TCRdb on the PCR reads, gives a single entry per CDR3 protein. The sample holds about 640,000 distinct CDR3 sequences; about 20% are singletons and the top ten take roughly 0.85%. Turning to this clonotype: The antigen remains undetermined. Germline and junction disagree at one end, which may indicate a read error.

V usage is TRBV5-5 and J usage is TRBJ1-4, with 12 bases matching TRBD1. The sequenced sample consisted of naive CD8+ T cells from blood, with Jurkat cell RNA spiked in. Subset meaning: FACS-sorted CD8+CD4-CCR7+CD45RA+ naive T cells. This TCR was recovered from a human donor in good health. Some libraries in this study had Jurkat cell RNA spiked in. The CDR3 DNA follows: TGTGCCAGCAGCCGGGACAGGGGGCATGAAAAACTGTGTTTT. Amino acid sequence: CASSRDRGHEKLCF.